A selection of T cell receptor beta chains follows, all from one sample in a study of response to subunit inactivated influenza vaccine. TCRdb recomputed calls from the RT-PCR reads with MiXCR, one row per CDR3 protein. The table records more than 200,000 distinct CDR3 sequences, 9% to 15% of them present only once. Material: non-naive T cells sorted from PBMCs, obtained around two weeks before vaccination. These receptors were obtained from a man aged 45-65 years who received an inactivated influenza vaccine. Both conserved end residues are part of each CDR3. The D gene is left open where the match is weak. Clone sizes are given selectively: once, few, many, or a class where the clone is expanded.

CDR3	V	size	D
CASSQGRAVTSTDTQYF	TRBV3-1	few	NA
CASSPKAGSYEQYF	TRBV18	few	NA
CASSLASGQGDTQYF	TRBV7-9	NA	TRBD1
CSADRDTSYEQYF	TRBV20-1	few	NA
CSARDFLGGRESEQFF	TRBV20-1	NA	TRBD2
CSAMVSTDTQYF	TRBV20-1	NA	NA
CASSPRMWLYF	TRBV6-2/TRBV6-3	many	NA
CASSPSQLDTQYF	TRBV7-9	many	NA
CASSPGTSGRGEQFF	TRBV27	NA	TRBD2
CASRLTETQYF	TRBV7-2	NA	NA
CASSGSGGLQETQYF	TRBV7-2	NA	TRBD2
CASSPSWGRIEQYF	TRBV7-2	NA	NA
CASSLVRGSGANVLTF	TRBV4-2	NA	NA
CASSYDRIDEQYF	TRBV6-2/TRBV6-3	many	NA
CASSFPVLGLAGVGTSYEQYF	TRBV28	many	TRBD2
CSARSNSPLHF	TRBV20-1	few	NA
CASSPPTSGRSSFTQYF	TRBV3-1	few	TRBD2
CSATPSGGVKEQFF	TRBV20-1	NA	TRBD2
CASSLYQGTGTQYF	TRBV7-7	NA	NA
CSVEELEVSRGQRGYTF	TRBV29-1	many	TRBD1
CASSPTGQPGAEAFF	TRBV3-1	NA	TRBD1
CASSLLDNEQFF	TRBV12-3/TRBV12-4	many	NA
CASSLSSAANYGYTF	TRBV7-9	many	NA